The table lists the clone carrying this T cell receptor (beta chain) with a few counts. What it binds is not known. The data were obtained in a study of blood T cells in healthy people across ages. Study in general: Per two T cells, template switching captured roughly one barcoded beta molecule. General observations from the study: Long-lived donors had more naive CD4+ cells and higher diversity than aged donors. There was a strong correlation between TCR beta diversity and naive T cell percentage.

The second PCR ran roughly 6 to 12 cycles with a sample-barcoded 5' primer and J-beta primers. Each sample provided no less than 3 million CDR3-containing paired-end reads. A single record per CDR3 protein comes from TCRdb applying MiXCR to the 5' RACE reads. This sample yields 1.5 million to 2 million distinct CDR3 sequences, of which roughly 49% are seen a single time; around 2.1% belongs to the top ten. Germline V CDR1 and CDR2: LGHNA, YNFKEQ. The CDR3 runs to 14 residues. The V end lost 0 bases, the J end lost 6 bases, and 6 bases lay between the germline ends. The receptor comes from a woman aged 40 to 55 in good health. This rearrangement joins TRBV4-2 to TRBJ1-6; D is unresolved. Specimen: blood. Here the CDR3 reads CASSQDTANSPLHF. The CDR3, as DNA: TGTGCCAGCAGCCAAGATACTGCTAATTCACCCCTCCACTTT.